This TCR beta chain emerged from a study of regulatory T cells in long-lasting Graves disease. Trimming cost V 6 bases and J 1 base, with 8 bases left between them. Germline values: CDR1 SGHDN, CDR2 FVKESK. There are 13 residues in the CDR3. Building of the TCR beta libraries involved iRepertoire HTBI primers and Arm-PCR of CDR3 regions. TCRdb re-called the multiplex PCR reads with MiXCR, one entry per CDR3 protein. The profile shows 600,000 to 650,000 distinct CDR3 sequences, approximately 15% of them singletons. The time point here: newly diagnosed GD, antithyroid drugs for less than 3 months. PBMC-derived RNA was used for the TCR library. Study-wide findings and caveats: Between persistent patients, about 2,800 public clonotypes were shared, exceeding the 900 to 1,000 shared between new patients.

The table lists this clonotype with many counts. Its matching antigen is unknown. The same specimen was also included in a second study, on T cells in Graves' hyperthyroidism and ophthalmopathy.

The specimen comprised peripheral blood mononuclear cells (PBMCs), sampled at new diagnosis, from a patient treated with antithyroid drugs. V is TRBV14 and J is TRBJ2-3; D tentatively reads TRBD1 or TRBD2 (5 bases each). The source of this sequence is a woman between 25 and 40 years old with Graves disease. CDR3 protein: CASSEGRTDTQYF. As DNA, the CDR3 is TGTGCCAGCAGTGAGGGGCGCACAGATACGCAGTATTTT.